This T cell receptor beta chain is drawn from a study of shared clonotypes between healthy human individuals. Overall study findings and caveats: Naive CD4 clonotypes overlapped across a handful of donors at roughly 5%. Naive subsets usually exceeded memory subsets in estimated richness. Few donors restricted represented genetic and exposure-history diversity.

This clone was seen only once. Its antigen is unknown. CD8 cells regarded as naive lacked CD45RO, were positively chosen for CCR7, and omitted terminally differentiated effector memory CD45RA+ cells. The length of the CDR3 is 15 residues. Germline V CDR1 and CDR2: KGHSY, FQNENV. V was pared by 0 bases and J by 8 bases, with 16 bases between. Over several immunoSEQ plates, each subset's genomic DNA was distributed in even portions. The repertoire was sequenced with immunoSEQ multiplex PCR; TCRdb's copy has only in-frame clones and lacks some. The sample yields over 800,000 clones, more than 85% seen once.

The chain couples TRBV16 to TRBJ1-2; the D is unclear. This clonotype originated in a man aged 30 to 45 in good health. The sequenced material came from naive CD8+ T cells sorted from blood. The DNA of the CDR3 is TGTGCCAGCAGCCAATCACGTCGGGATAAGTACGGCTACACCTTC. It translates to CASSQSRRDKYGYTF.